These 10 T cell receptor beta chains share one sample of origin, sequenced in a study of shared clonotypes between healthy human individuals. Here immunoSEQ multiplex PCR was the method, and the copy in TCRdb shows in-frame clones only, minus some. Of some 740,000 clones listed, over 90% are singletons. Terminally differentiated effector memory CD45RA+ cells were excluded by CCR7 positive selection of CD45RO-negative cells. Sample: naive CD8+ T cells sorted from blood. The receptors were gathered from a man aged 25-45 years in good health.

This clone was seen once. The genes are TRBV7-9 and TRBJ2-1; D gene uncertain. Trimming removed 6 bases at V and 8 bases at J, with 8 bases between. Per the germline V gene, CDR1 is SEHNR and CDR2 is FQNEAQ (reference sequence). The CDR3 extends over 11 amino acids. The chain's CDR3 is CASSPSYEQFF. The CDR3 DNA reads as TGTGCCAGCAGTCCAAGTTATGAGCAGTTCTTC.

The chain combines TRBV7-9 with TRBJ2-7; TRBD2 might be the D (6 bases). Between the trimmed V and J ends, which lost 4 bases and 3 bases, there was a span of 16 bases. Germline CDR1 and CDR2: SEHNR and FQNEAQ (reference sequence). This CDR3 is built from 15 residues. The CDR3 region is CASSSRGTLSYEQYF. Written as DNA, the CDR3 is TGTGCCAGCAGCTCCCGCGGGACTTTAAGCTACGAGCAGTACTTC.

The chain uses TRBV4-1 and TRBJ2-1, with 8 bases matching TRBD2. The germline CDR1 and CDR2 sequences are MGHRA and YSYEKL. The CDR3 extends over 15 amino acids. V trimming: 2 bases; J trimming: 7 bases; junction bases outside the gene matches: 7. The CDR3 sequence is CASSQTSGSGNEQFF. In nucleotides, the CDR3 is TGCGCCAGCAGCCAAACTAGCGGTTCGGGGAATGAGCAGTTCTTC.

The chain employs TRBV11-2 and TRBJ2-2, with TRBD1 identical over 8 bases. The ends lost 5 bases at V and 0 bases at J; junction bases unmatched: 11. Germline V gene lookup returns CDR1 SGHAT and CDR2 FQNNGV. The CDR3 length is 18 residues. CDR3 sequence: CASSTWDRHTANTGELFF. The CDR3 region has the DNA TGTGCCAGCAGCACCTGGGACAGGCATACCGCGAACACCGGGGAGCTGTTTTTT.

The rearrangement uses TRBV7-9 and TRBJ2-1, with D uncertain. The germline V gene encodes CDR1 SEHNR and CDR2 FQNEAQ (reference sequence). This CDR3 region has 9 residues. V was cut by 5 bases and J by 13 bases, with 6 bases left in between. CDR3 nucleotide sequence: TGTGCCAGCAGCGATTTCCAGTTCTTC. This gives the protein CASSDFQFF.

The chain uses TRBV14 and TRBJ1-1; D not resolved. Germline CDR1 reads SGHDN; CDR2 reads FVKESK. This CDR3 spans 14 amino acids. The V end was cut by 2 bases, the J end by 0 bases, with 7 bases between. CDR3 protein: CASSQQTVNTEAFF. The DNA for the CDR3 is TGTGCCAGCAGCCAACAGACGGTGAACACTGAAGCTTTCTTT.

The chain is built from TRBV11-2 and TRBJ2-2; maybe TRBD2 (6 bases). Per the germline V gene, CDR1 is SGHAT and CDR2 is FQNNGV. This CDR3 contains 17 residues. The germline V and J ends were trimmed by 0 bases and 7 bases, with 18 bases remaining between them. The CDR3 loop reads CASSLDAWEVKHGELFF. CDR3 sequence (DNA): TGTGCCAGCAGCTTAGATGCGTGGGAGGTAAAACACGGGGAGCTGTTTTTT.

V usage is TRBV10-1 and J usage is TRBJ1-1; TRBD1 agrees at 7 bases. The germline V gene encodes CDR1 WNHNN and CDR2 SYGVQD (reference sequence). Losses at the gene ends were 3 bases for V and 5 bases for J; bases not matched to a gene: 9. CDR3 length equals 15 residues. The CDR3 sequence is CASSDRQGRRTEAFF. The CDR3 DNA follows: TGCGCCAGCAGTGATCGACAGGGAAGAAGAACTGAAGCTTTCTTT.

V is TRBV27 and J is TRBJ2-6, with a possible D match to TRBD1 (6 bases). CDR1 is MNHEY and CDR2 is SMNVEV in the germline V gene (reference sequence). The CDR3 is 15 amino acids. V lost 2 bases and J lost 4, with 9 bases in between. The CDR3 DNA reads TGTGCCAGCAGTTTACAGACAGGCGGGGCCAACGTCCTGACTTTC. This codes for CASSLQTGGANVLTF.

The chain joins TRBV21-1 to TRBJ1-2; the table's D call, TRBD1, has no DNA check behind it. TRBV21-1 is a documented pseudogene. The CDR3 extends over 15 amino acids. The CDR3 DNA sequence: TGTGCCAGCAGCGTAAGGGGGCCAGGGGTTGACGGCTACACCTTC. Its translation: CASSVRGPGVDGYTF.